Below are 20 T cell receptor beta chains sequenced from a single sample in a study of T cell repertoires in cytomegalovirus infection. TCRdb reprocessed the reads via MiXCR and lists one record per CDR3 protein. The sample has fewer than 550,000 distinct CDR3 sequences; around 27% are singletons. The material sequenced was PBMCs. Receptors were obtained from a human donor in good health (CMV status not recorded). Some clones in this sample may be carry-over from other donors' samples.

The chain carries TRBV29-1 and TRBJ2-2; 7 bases align to TRBD1. J lost 1 base, V lost 1 base, and 3 bases had no gene match. The V gene's germline CDR1 is SQVTM and CDR2 ANQGSEA. CDR3 length: 15 amino acids. This CDR3 is CSVEVRTGNTGELFF. CDR3 DNA: TGCAGCGTTGAAGTTAGGACAGGGAACACCGGGGAGCTGTTTTTT.

This clonotype occurred a few times. This chain uses TRBV10-3 with TRBJ1-6; 7 bases line up with TRBD1. Germline CDR1 is ENHRY and CDR2 is SYGVKD. The CDR3 has 15 amino acids. V lost 9 bases and J lost 9; bases outside the gene matches: 14. CDR3 protein: CAIQGADRKSSPLHF. The CDR3 nucleotides are TGTGCCATTCAAGGGGCGGACAGGAAAAGTTCACCCCTCCACTTT.

In its sample, this clonotype was seen many times. The CDR3 here is CASSPDRGSTDTQYF. The CDR3 coding sequence is TGTGCCAGCAGTCCCGACAGGGGGAGCACAGATACGCAGTATTTT. The chain joins TRBV7-8 to TRBJ2-3; TRBD1 matches at 9 bases. This CDR3 has 15 residues. The V segment lost 6 bases and the J segment 0 bases; nucleotides outside the gene matches: 4. Germline loops: CDR1 SGHVS, CDR2 FQNEAQ. The variable domain in full, completed from reference TRBV7-8 and TRBJ2-3, reads GAGVSQSPRYKVAKRGQDVALRCDPISGHVSLFWYQQALGQGPEFLTYFQNEAQLDKSGLPSDRFFAERPEGSVSTLKIQRTQQEDSAVYLCASSPDRGSTDTQYFGPGTRLTVL.

J is TRBJ2-7 and V is TRBV5-5; either TRBD1 or TRBD2 may supply D (5 bases each). CDR3 length equals 13 residues. CDR1 SGHKS and CDR2 YYEKEE come from the germline V gene (reference sequence). The V and J ends lost 4 bases and 6 bases respectively, with 14 bases between them. CDR3 sequence (DNA): TGTGCCAGCAGCCCAGGGACCCTCGGCGAGCAGTACTTC. Encoded protein: CASSPGTLGEQYF.

This clonotype was detected a few times. The CDR3 is CASSRDSDTALYGYTF. CDR3 bases: TGTGCCAGTAGTAGGGACAGCGACACCGCACTCTATGGCTACACCTTC. V is TRBV19 and J is TRBJ1-2; the match to TRBD1 covers 7 bases. Germline V gene lookup returns CDR1 LNHDA and CDR2 SQIVND (reference sequence). The CDR3 contains 16 residues. Losses at the gene ends were 4 bases for V and 4 bases for J; bases not matched to a gene: 12.

V usage is TRBV7-8 and J usage is TRBJ2-1; D is uncertain. V was shortened by 3 bases and J by 7 bases, with 7 bases between the two germline ends. This CDR3 spans 12 amino acids. The germline V gene has CDR1 SGHVS and CDR2 FQNEAQ. The CDR3 spells CASSFVRNEQFF. DNA of the CDR3: TGTGCCAGCAGCTTTGTCAGGAATGAGCAGTTCTTC.

This clonotype has a handful of counts. The V call is TRBV7-3, the J call TRBJ2-2; 9 bases map to TRBD2. Germline V gene sequence: CDR1 SGHTA, CDR2 FQGTGA. V was pared by 0 bases and J by 5 bases, with 4 bases of the junction left unmatched. The CDR3 sequence is 16 residues long. The CDR3 spells CASSLTGTSSTGELFF. DNA for the CDR3: TGTGCCAGCAGCTTAACCGGGACTAGCAGTACCGGGGAGCTGTTTTTT.

The chain uses TRBV4-1 and TRBJ2-2; D perhaps matches TRBD2 (6 bases). The CDR3 length is 16 residues. The germline gives CDR1 MGHRA, CDR2 YSYEKL. V shed 2 bases and J shed 6 bases, with 16 bases lying between them. The CDR3 loop reads CASSQPGTRVSGELFF. CDR3 DNA: TGCGCCAGCAGCCAACCCGGGACTCGCGTGTCCGGGGAGCTGTTTTTT.

The rearrangement uses TRBV6-2 or TRBV6-3 and TRBJ1-5; 12 bases are a match to TRBD1. Trimming at V came to 5 bases and at J to 4 bases, leaving 3 bases not matched to a gene. This CDR3 region has 15 residues. Germline CDR1 reads MNHEY; CDR2 reads SVGEGT. The CDR3 loop is CASSGTGGANQPQHF. CDR3 nucleotide sequence: TGTGCCAGCAGTGGGACAGGGGGCGCGAATCAGCCCCAGCATTTT.

At least ten counts were recorded for this clonotype. The chain has TRBV7-2 and TRBJ2-2; the match to TRBD1 covers 10 bases. The CDR3 totals 15 residues. Unmatched junction bases numbered 3, after V lost 1 base and J lost 7 bases. Germline assignment: CDR1 SGHTA and CDR2 FQGNSA. The CDR3 DNA reads as TGTGCCAGCAGCTTAGTGACAGGGGGCAACGGGGAGCTGTTTTTT. Residues: CASSLVTGGNGELFF. Filled out from reference TRBV7-2 and TRBJ2-2, the complete variable domain reads GAGVSQSPSNKVTEKGKDVELRCDPISGHTALYWYRQSLGQGLEFLIYFQGNSAPDKSGLPSDRFSAERTGGSVSTLTIQRTQQEDSAVYLCASSLVTGGNGELFFGEGSRLTVL.

This clonotype was picked up a small number of times. The chain recombines TRBV7-2 with TRBJ2-1, with 9 bases fitting TRBD2. The germline gives CDR1 SGHTA, CDR2 FQGNSA. Trimming cost V 5 bases and J 8 bases; bases outside gene matches: 13. CDR3 size: 16 residues. The CDR3 DNA is TGTGCCAGCAGCACTCGGGGACTAGCCCGGTCGGATGAGCAGTTCTTC. Protein sequence: CASSTRGLARSDEQFF.

The rearrangement links TRBV4-1 to TRBJ2-2, with D unclear. This CDR3 comprises 13 residues. The V end was cut by 1 base, the J end by 15 bases, with 15 bases between. CDR1 is MGHRA and CDR2 is YSYEKL in the germline V gene. The CDR3, as DNA: TGCGCCAGCAGCCAAGGTGGTCCCGACGGTTTGTTTTTT. Its translation is CASSQGGPDGLFF.

The sample holds a few counts of this clonotype. The rearrangement uses TRBV4-1 and TRBJ1-4, with a weak D call TRBD1 (5 bases). The germline V and J ends were trimmed by 1 base and 7 bases, with 16 bases remaining between them. Germline-derived CDR1 and CDR2 are MGHRA and YSYEKL. The CDR3 is made up of 16 amino acids. CDR3 DNA: TGCGCCAGCAGCCAAGTCCAAGGCAGGGATGCTGAAAAACTGTTTTTT. Translated, it gives CASSQVQGRDAEKLFF.

This chain joins TRBV7-6 and TRBJ2-1; TRBD2 matches 7 bases. CDR1 and CDR2 from the germline V gene are SGHVS and FNYEAQ. CDR3 length: 15 residues. V gave up 1 base and J gave up 9 bases; unmatched junction bases: 9. The CDR3 protein is CASSLGGGSMGEQFF. In nucleotides, the CDR3 is TGTGCCAGCAGCTTAGGGGGCGGGAGTATGGGTGAGCAGTTCTTC.

This clonotype has a count of ten or more. The V gene is TRBV7-2, the J gene TRBJ2-2; D gene ambiguous. Germline V gene lookup returns CDR1 SGHTA and CDR2 FQGNSA. V was cut by 5 bases and J by 0 bases, with 13 bases left in between. This CDR3 has 16 residues. The DNA of the CDR3 is TGTGCCAGCAGCCCCTCTTTGGTCGCGAACACCGGGGAGCTGTTTTTT. Translation: CASSPSLVANTGELFF. Full variable domain (remainder filled in from reference TRBV7-2 and TRBJ2-2): GAGVSQSPSNKVTEKGKDVELRCDPISGHTALYWYRQSLGQGLEFLIYFQGNSAPDKSGLPSDRFSAERTGGSVSTLTIQRTQQEDSAVYLCASSPSLVANTGELFFGEGSRLTVL.

The rearrangement uses TRBV7-3 and TRBJ2-2; 11 nucleotides align to TRBD2. There are 18 residues in the CDR3. Germline V lookup: CDR1 SGHTA, CDR2 FQGTGA. V gave up 1 base and J gave up 1 base; unmatched junction bases: 5. CDR3 sequence (DNA): TGTGCCAGCAGCTTAAAAGTGACTAGCGGGAAGAACACCGGGGAGCTGTTTTTT. Translation gives CASSLKVTSGKNTGELFF.

The chain uses TRBV12-5 and TRBJ2-2; 7 nucleotides agree with TRBD2. Germline V gene data show CDR1 as LGHNT and CDR2 as FRNRAP. CDR3 size: 16 residues. V dropped 5 bases and J dropped 3; count of bases not matched to a gene: 9. The CDR3 DNA sequence: TGTGCTAGTGGTACCTTAAGCGGGAAATACACCGGGGAGCTGTTTTTT. This gives the protein CASGTLSGKYTGELFF.

This clonotype was seen a few times. The V gene is TRBV10-3, the J gene TRBJ1-6; 8 bases are a match to TRBD1. This CDR3 is 18 amino acids long. Germline-derived CDR1 and CDR2 are ENHRY and SYGVKD. The V and J ends lost 11 bases and 11 bases, in that order; junction bases with no gene match: 26. The DNA of the CDR3 is TGTGCCTCCTCTCGGGGGCCGGGACAGGATACTCTAGGACCACCCCTCCACTTT. Translation gives CASSRGPGQDTLGPPLHF.

This sequence joins TRBV28 and TRBJ2-5; 9 bases agree with TRBD1. This CDR3 contains 14 residues. The ends lost 6 bases at V and 5 bases at J; junction bases unmatched: 7. Germline CDR1 is MDHEN and CDR2 is SYDVKM. The CDR3 region is CASSDTGGAETQYF. DNA of the CDR3: TGTGCCAGCAGCGATACAGGGGGCGCGGAGACCCAGTACTTC.

This clonotype came up many times. As DNA, the CDR3 is TGTGCCACCAAGCGGGAGGCCTCTACCTACGAGCAGTACGTC. Translated, it gives CATKREASTYEQYV. J is TRBJ2-7 and V is TRBV11-2, with 9 bases identical to TRBD2. With V trimmed by 10 bases and J by 2 bases, 9 bases remained unmatched. The CDR3 spans 14 residues. Germline V gives CDR1 SGHAT, CDR2 FQNNGV.